The sequence of this TCR beta chain was determined in a study of T cell repertoires in cytomegalovirus infection (dated by TCRdb to between 2018 and 2020). With regard to the full study: Because public TCR beta signatures pointed to carriage of CMV infection together with the matching HLA type, the HLA type of each donor mattered for the analysis.

The data were produced on an Illumina HiSeq 1500. TCRdb redid the processing of the public reads, applying fastp at Q25 and MiXCR, and retained in-frame beta chains. Each CDR3 protein appears once, grouped with its most common genes and DNA. Within this sample are roughly 760,000 distinct CDR3 sequences, with approximately 34% of them counted one time only. The top ten clonotypes cover around 3% of the sample. Broader findings and caveats from the paper: Carriers of CMV infection plus the relevant HLA type were discriminated by the cumulative frequency of public TCR beta family members in the study cohort and in an independent approximately 340-donor cohort. The ex vivo response was dominated by HLA-C-restricted CMV-specific TCR beta clonotypes, which also provided the single most frequent clonotype in two of eight donors.

The sample holds a few counts of this clonotype. Its antigen remains undetermined. No much larger clone is present one base from it, and per-base qualities are unavailable. Trimming removed 4 bases from V and 5 bases from J, leaving 16 bases between the germline ends. From the cysteine through the phenylalanine, the CDR3 covers 15 amino acids. Just the 45-base CDR3 DNA is kept, in frame starting at base 1. Reading the germline V gene (reference sequence) gives CDR1 LGHDT and CDR2 YNNKEL. The specimen sequenced was PBMCs. The sequence joins TRBV3-1 to TRBJ2-3; the D gene is perhaps TRBD2, on 6 matching bases. The TCR originated in a human donor in good health (CMV status not recorded). Some clones in this sample may be carry-over from other donors' samples. The CDR3 sequence is CASSPYGAGGDTQYF. The sequence in DNA is TGTGCCAGCAGCCCCTACGGAGCGGGCGGAGATACGCAGTATTTT.